This note documents a single T cell receptor beta chain sequence. As yet, its antigen is unknown. Libraries used 5'RACE template switching adding universal primer site and UMIs. With the 5' RACE reads reprocessed, TCRdb shows one record per CDR3 protein and no DNA. This table lists 5,000 to 6,000 distinct CDR3 sequences. This entry is derived from a study of T cells expressing NK-cell markers. Study information: Most of the eight sequenced donors were HCMV-seropositive; one was seronegative. General study findings and limits: HCMV specificity of the expanded NKG2C+ T cell clones was not established. The same clonotypes also predominated in the CD3+CD56-NKG2C+ fraction of a handful of donors.

The CDR3 is 15 amino acids. Germline-derived CDR1 and CDR2 are SNHLY and FYNNEI. Input material: blood T cells: a sorted CD56 or NKG2C T cell subset, CD4+ or CD8+ T cells, or bulk PBMC T cells (not recorded which). The clonotype was recovered from a man aged 18-30 years in good health. The chain combines TRBV2 with TRBJ1-5; the TCRdb D gene call, TRBD1, has no DNA to confirm it. CDR3 protein: CASSEAGTGTQPQHF.